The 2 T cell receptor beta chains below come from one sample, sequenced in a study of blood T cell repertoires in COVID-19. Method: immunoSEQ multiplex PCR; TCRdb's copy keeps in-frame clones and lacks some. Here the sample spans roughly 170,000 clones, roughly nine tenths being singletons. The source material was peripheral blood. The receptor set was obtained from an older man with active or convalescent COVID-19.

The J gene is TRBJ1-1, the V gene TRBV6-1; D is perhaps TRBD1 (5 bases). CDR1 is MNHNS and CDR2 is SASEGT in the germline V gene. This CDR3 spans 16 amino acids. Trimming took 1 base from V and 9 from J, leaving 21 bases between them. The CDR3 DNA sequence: TGTGCCAGCAGTGAAGTATTCGAGGCGGCAGGGTCTCAAGCTTTCTTT. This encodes CASSEVFEAAGSQAFF.

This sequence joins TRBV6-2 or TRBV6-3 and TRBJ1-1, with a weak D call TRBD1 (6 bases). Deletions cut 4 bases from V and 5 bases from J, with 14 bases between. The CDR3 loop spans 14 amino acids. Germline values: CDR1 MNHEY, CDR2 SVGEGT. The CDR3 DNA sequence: TGTGCCAGCAGTTTCCAGGAAGGGGGAACTGAAGCTTTCTTT. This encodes CASSFQEGGTEAFF.